This T cell receptor beta chain came from a study of shared clonotypes between healthy human individuals. Turning to the study itself: Donor composition was a couple of women and three men, aged 18 to 49. Findings and caveats of the study: Rarefaction curves obtained for sorted subsets showed sequencing incomplete despite large depth.

Tens of thousands of T cell genomes (approximately 0.2 ug DNA) went into each sorted-subset replicate. Sequenced by immunoSEQ multiplex PCR; TCRdb stores in-frame clones only, minus some. Of about 1.5 million clones in the sample, under 99% are singletons; the top ten hold about 0.4%. Details on this clone: Its cognate antigen is unknown.

The investigators split CD4+ cells into a CD45RA+ naive subset and a CD45RA-negative memory subset. This TCR was recovered from a man aged 30-40 years in good health. The material sequenced was naive CD4+ T cells sorted from blood. This sample's subset: CD45RA+ positively selected.

CDR3 residues: CASSLGTSGRIFKVPSQYF. In nucleotides, the CDR3 is TGTGCCAGCAGTCTCGGGACTAGCGGGAGAATCTTTAAGGTCCCGTCCCAGTACTTC. The rearrangement uses TRBV28 and TRBJ2-5, with 14 bases aligning to TRBD2. Germline CDR1 MDHEN, CDR2 SYDVKM. CDR3 length: 19 amino acids. V was pared by 5 bases and J by 9 bases, with 20 bases of the junction left unmatched.